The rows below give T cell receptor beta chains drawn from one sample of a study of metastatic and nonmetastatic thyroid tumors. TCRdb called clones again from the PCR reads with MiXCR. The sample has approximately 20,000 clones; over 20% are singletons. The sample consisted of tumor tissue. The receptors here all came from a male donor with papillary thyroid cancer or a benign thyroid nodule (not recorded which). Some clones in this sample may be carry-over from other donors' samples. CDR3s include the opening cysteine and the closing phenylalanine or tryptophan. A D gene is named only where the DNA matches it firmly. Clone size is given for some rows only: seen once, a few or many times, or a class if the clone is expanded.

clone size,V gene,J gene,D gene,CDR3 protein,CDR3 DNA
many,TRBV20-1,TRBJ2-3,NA,CSAYRDTSTDTQYF,TGCAGTGCTTACAGGGATACTAGCACAGATACGCAGTATTTT
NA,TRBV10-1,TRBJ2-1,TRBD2,CASSDAGGEQFF,TGCGCCAGCAGTGATGCGGGAGGTGAGCAGTTCTTC
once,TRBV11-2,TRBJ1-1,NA,CASSIVQGRPNTEALF,TGTGCCAGCAGCATAGTCCAGGGACGGCCAAACACTGAAGCTTTATTT
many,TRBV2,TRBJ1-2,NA,CASRGTSNYGYTF,TGTGCCAGCAGAGGGACCTCTAACTATGGCTACACCTTC
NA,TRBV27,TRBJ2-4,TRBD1,CASKPGQEQLAKNIQYF,TGTGCCAGCAAGCCGGGACAGGAACAATTAGCCAAAAACATTCAGTACTTC
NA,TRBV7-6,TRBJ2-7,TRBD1,CASSLGGQESSYEQYF,TGTGCCAGCAGCTTAGGTGGACAGGAATCCTCCTACGAGCAGTACTTC
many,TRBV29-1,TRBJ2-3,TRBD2,CSVAPGLAGVTQYF,TGCAGCGTTGCGCCGGGACTAGCGGGAGTTACGCAGTATTTT
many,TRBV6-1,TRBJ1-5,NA,CASSLDTGNQPQHF,TGTGCCAGCAGCCTGGACACGGGGAATCAGCCCCAGCATTTT
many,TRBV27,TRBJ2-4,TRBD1,CASKPGQEQLAKNIQYF,TGTGCCAGCAAGCCGGGACAGGAACAACTAGCCAAAAACATTCAGTACTTC
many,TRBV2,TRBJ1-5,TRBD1,CASSNRQGHQPQHF,TGTGCCAGCAGCAATAGACAGGGTCATCAGCCCCAGCATTTT
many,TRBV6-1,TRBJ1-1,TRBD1,CASSQTGEGTEAFF,TGTGCCAGCAGTCAGACAGGGGAGGGCACTGAAGCTTTCTTT
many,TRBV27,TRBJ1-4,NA,CASSLIGGTNEKLFF,TGTGCCAGCAGCCTTATAGGGGGTACTAATGAAAAACTGTTTTTT
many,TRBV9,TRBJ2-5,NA,CASSLGTFRETQYF,TGTGCCAGCAGCCTAGGGACTTTTCGGGAGACCCAGTACTTC
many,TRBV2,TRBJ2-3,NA,CASSEAGEDTQYF,TGTGCCAGCAGTGAAGCCGGTGAAGATACGCAGTATTTT
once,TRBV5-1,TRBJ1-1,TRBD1,CASSFGQGTEAFF,TGCGCCAGCAGCTTTGGACAGGGGACTGAAGCTTTCTTT
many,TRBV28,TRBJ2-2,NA,CASSLARTGELFF,TGTGCCAGCAGTTTGGCACGGACCGGGGAGCTGTTTTTT
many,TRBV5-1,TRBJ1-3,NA,CASSPLGGNTIYF,TGCGCCAGCAGCCCACTCGGGGGAAACACCATATATTTT
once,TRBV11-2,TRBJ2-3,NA,CASSEQTIGTTDTQYF,TGTGCCAGCAGCGAGCAGACTATCGGGACAACAGATACGCAGTATTTT
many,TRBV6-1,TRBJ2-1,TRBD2,CASSSGLAGGNEQFF,TGTGCCAGCAGCTCTGGACTAGCGGGAGGTAATGAGCAGTTCTTC
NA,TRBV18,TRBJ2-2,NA,CGSSPQDTGDRFF,TGTGGCAGCTCACCACAGGACACCGGGGACCGGTTTTTT
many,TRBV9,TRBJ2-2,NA,CASSGTFTGELFF,TGTGCCAGCAGTGGAACGTTCACCGGGGAGCTGTTTTTT
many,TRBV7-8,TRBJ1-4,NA,CASSTGDSTNEKLFF,TGTGCCAGCAGCACCGGGGACTCAACTAATGAAAAACTGTTTTTT
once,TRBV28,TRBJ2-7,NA,CAITTYSYYEQYF,TGTGCCATCACCACGTACAGCTACTACGAGCAGTACTTC
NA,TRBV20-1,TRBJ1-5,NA,CSGTNSNQPQHF,TGCAGTGGTACGAATAGCAATCAGCCCCAGCATTTT
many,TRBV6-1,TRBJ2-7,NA,CASQTGRKYEQYF,TGTGCCAGCCAAACAGGGAGAAAATACGAGCAGTACTTC
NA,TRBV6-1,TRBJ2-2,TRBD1,CASSDWDRVSGELFF,TGTGCCAGCAGTGATTGGGACAGGGTTTCCGGGGAGCTGTTTTTT
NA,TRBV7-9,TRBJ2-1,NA,CASKRGGSYNGQFF,TGTGCCAGCAAGAGGGGGGGCTCCTACAATGGGCAGTTCTTC
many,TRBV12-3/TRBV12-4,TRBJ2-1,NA,CASRREGVNEQFF,TGTGCCAGCCGGAGGGAGGGGGTCAATGAGCAGTTCTTC
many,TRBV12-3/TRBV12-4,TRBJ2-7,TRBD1,CASSRTGESYEQYF,TGTGCCAGCAGTCGGACAGGGGAATCCTACGAGCAGTACTTC
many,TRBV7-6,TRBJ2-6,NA,CASSLLQGRSGANVLTF,TGTGCCAGCAGCTTACTCCAGGGGCGTTCTGGGGCCAACGTCCTGACTTTC
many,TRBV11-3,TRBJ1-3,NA,CASSFGGNSGNTIYF,TGTGCCAGCAGCTTTGGCGGCAACTCTGGAAACACCATATATTTT
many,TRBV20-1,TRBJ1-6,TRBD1,CSARDQGADSPLHF,TGCAGTGCTAGAGATCAGGGGGCGGATTCACCCCTCCACTTT
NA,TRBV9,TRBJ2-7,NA,CASSIGPSWSYEQYF,TGTGCCAGCAGCATAGGGCCTAGCTGGAGCTACGAGCAGTACTTC
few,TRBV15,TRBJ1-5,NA,CATSRDWGNNQPQHF,TGTGCCACCAGCAGAGATTGGGGAAACAATCAGCCCCAGCATTTT
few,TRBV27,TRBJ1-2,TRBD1,CASSSSAGQGGGYTF,TGTGCCAGCAGTTCGTCCGCCGGGCAGGGGGGAGGCTACACCTTC
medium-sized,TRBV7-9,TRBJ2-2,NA,CASSQPNTGELFF,TGTGCCAGCAGCCAACCAAACACCGGGGAGCTGTTTTTT
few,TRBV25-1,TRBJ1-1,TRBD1,CASGTGSTEAFF,TGTGCCAGCGGGACAGGTAGCACGGAAGCTTTCTTT
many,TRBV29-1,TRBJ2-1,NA,CSVEAWQYNEQFF,TGCAGCGTTGAAGCTTGGCAGTACAATGAGCAGTTCTTC
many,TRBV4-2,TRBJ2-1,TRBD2,CASGRQGPGTSGHNEQFF,TGTGCCAGCGGCCGACAGGGGCCCGGGACTAGCGGCCACAATGAGCAGTTCTTC
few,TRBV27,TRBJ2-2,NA,CASSLLRDTANTGELFF,TGTGCCAGCAGTTTATTACGAGACACCGCAAACACCGGGGAGCTGTTTTTT
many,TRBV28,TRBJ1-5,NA,CASSLDQNQPQRF,TGTGCCAGCAGTTTAGATCAAAATCAGCCCCAGCGTTTT